A single sample gave rise to the 27 T cell receptor beta chains below, sequenced in a study of beta chain features in type 1 diabetes. No cognate antigen is known for these TCRs. Reverse transcribing all isolated RNA meant expressed TCRB transcripts were sequenced. Method: immunoSEQ multiplex PCR; TCRdb's copy keeps in-frame clones and lacks some. The sample holds 310,000 or so clones, over 14% seen once. Overall study findings and caveats: Among patients with Type 1 diabetes, TCRB CDR3s were moderately but significantly shorter in every one of the four CD4+ subsets.

The sample consisted of naive CD4+ T cells from blood. The receptors derive from a man aged 18 to 29 with type 1 diabetes.

This chain links TRBV5-1 with TRBJ2-7, with D possibly TRBD1 on 5 matching bases. Trimming removed 3 bases from V and 3 bases from J, with 13 bases in between. The length of the CDR3 is 14 residues. Germline V gene data show CDR1 as SGHRS and CDR2 as YFSETQ. CDR3 residues: CASSYLGADYEQYF. CDR3 coding DNA: TGCGCCAGCAGCTACCTAGGGGCAGACTACGAGCAGTACTTC.

The chain joins TRBV5-1 to TRBJ2-5; D ambiguous. The CDR3 loop spans 15 amino acids. Between the trimmed V and J ends, which lost 4 bases and 2 bases, there was a span of 15 bases. Germline V gene sequence: CDR1 SGHRS, CDR2 YFSETQ. The CDR3 DNA follows: TGCGCCAGCAGCAAAATAAGGCAGGTACAAGAGACCCAGTACTTC. Protein sequence: CASSKIRQVQETQYF.

A single count supports this clone. This rearrangement joins TRBV6-5 to TRBJ2-4, with 7 bases matching TRBD1. The J segment lost 6 bases and the V segment lost 4 bases, leaving 3 bases of the junction unmatched. Germline V gives CDR1 MNHEY, CDR2 SVGAGI. The CDR3 contains 13 residues. The DNA of the CDR3 is TGTGCCAGCAGTTTACGGGACAGAAACATTCAGTACTTC. It yields the protein CASSLRDRNIQYF.

The chain joins TRBV27 to TRBJ2-7; 12 bases agree with TRBD1. The ends lost 3 bases at V and 7 bases at J; junction bases unmatched: 10. CDR1 and CDR2 from the germline V gene are MNHEY and SMNVEV (reference sequence). This CDR3 has 16 amino acids. The CDR3, as DNA: TGTGCCAGCAGTTTTGGGACAGGGGGCACAATTAGGGAGCAGTACTTC. Protein: CASSFGTGGTIREQYF.

This sequence joins TRBV6-4 and TRBJ2-1, with a weak D call TRBD2 (5 bases). The CDR3 loop spans 12 amino acids. Looked up from germline, CDR1 is MRHNA and CDR2 is SNTAGT. The V and J ends lost 6 bases and 11 bases respectively, with 14 bases between them. The CDR3 sequence: CASSTRTGKQFF. The CDR3 region has the DNA TGTGCCAGCAGCACCCGGACTGGTAAGCAGTTCTTC.

This clone has more than one count but fewer than ten. J is TRBJ2-3 and V is TRBV5-1, with D possibly being TRBD2 (6 bases). CDR1 and CDR2 (germline): SGHRS, YFSETQ. The CDR3 extends over 19 amino acids. Trimming took 3 bases from V and 6 from J, leaving 29 bases between them. This chain's CDR3 is CASSWRLDRVGRPSDTQYF. CDR3 nucleotide sequence: TGCGCCAGCAGCTGGCGGCTCGACCGAGTAGGGAGGCCATCGGATACGCAGTATTTT.

The table lists this clone with a few counts. The rearrangement joins TRBV5-1 to TRBJ2-2; D is perhaps TRBD2 (6 bases). V gave up 3 bases and J gave up 4 bases, with 16 bases separating them. The CDR3 spans 16 residues. Germline CDR1 and CDR2: SGHRS and YFSETQ. The CDR3 DNA is TGCGCCAGCAGCTCCCCCCCCGGGGGTCTCACCGGGGAGCTGTTTTTT. It specifies CASSSPPGGLTGELFF.

The genes are TRBV19 and TRBJ1-6; 7 nucleotides line up with TRBD1. V lost 9 bases to trimming and J lost 10 bases; unmatched junction nucleotides: 12. Germline loops: CDR1 LNHDA, CDR2 SQIVND (reference sequence). The CDR3 runs to 14 residues. CDR3 nucleotide sequence: TGTGCCAGCAGTTCAGACAGGGACGGGTCACCCCTCCACTTT. Its protein is CASSSDRDGSPLHF.

This clone was picked up a small number of times. The V call is TRBV4-3, the J call TRBJ1-2; no clear D gene. Germline loops: CDR1 LGHNA, CDR2 YSLEER. V dropped 0 bases and J dropped 5 bases, with 16 bases sitting between them. There are 16 residues in the CDR3. The CDR3 DNA sequence: TGCGCCAGCAGCCAAGATTCCGGCAGGCCAACGTATGGCTACACCTTC. It yields the protein CASSQDSGRPTYGYTF.

Here the CDR3 DNA reads TGTGCCAGCAGCGTAGAAAGCGGGGGGGCCGGCGGGGAGCTGTTTTTT. This gives the protein CASSVESGGAGGELFF. The rearrangement uses TRBV9 and TRBJ2-2; 10 nucleotides agree with TRBD2. This CDR3 spans 16 amino acids. Trimming took 0 bases from V and 7 from J; bases not matched to a gene: 6. CDR1 and CDR2 (germline): SGDLS, YYNGEE.

This clone was observed a handful of times. The chain carries TRBV9 and TRBJ1-1; TRBD1 agrees at 8 bases. Looked up from germline, CDR1 is SGDLS and CDR2 is YYNGEE. This CDR3 is 15 amino acids long. Unmatched junction bases numbered 8, after V lost 7 bases and J lost 0 bases. The CDR3 DNA sequence: TGTGCCAGCCTCCCAGGGGACAGGATGAACACTGAAGCTTTCTTT. Protein product: CASLPGDRMNTEAFF.

A few counts support this clone. This chain joins TRBV2 and TRBJ2-7; the D gene is possibly TRBD2 (7 bases). Per germline, CDR1 SNHLY and CDR2 FYNNEI. This CDR3 has 14 amino acids. V shed 8 bases and J shed 0 bases, with 14 bases lying between them. The CDR3 DNA reads TGTGCCAGCGGGGGAGGGGGGGCCTCCTACGAGCAGTACTTC. Its translation: CASGGGGASYEQYF.

CDR3 nucleotide sequence: TGCAGTGCTACTTCGGAAGAGACCCAGTACTTC. It encodes CSATSEETQYF. This chain uses TRBV20-1 with TRBJ2-5; D remains unclear. The CDR3 contains 11 residues. Germline values: CDR1 DFQATT, CDR2 SNEGSKA (reference sequence). Deletions cut 4 bases from V and 3 bases from J, with 6 bases between.

CDR3 nucleotides: TGTGCCAGCAGCTCCGACAGGGTGAGGGGGTCTGGGGCCAACGTCCTGACTTTC. Protein: CASSSDRVRGSGANVLTF. The chain combines TRBV5-6 with TRBJ2-6; 7 nucleotides agree with TRBD1. The J segment lost 1 base and the V segment lost 3 bases, leaving 10 bases of the junction unmatched. Per germline, CDR1 SGHDT and CDR2 YYEEEE. The CDR3 sequence is 18 residues long.

The gene calls are TRBV11-2 and TRBJ2-1; the match to TRBD2 covers 9 bases. The CDR3 runs to 16 residues. The germline V gene has CDR1 SGHAT and CDR2 FQNNGV. V lost 2 bases to trimming and J lost 1 base; unmatched junction nucleotides: 3. CDR3 region: CASSLRLADSYNEQFF. The CDR3 DNA is TGTGCCAGCAGCTTACGACTAGCGGATTCCTACAATGAGCAGTTCTTC.

The genes are TRBV7-2 and TRBJ2-3, with TRBD1 matching 7 bases. V gave up 5 bases and J gave up 5 bases; unmatched junction bases: 4. CDR3 length equals 13 residues. CDR1 and CDR2 (germline): SGHTA, FQGNSA. The CDR3 region is CASSRGQIDTQYF. CDR3 bases: TGTGCCAGCAGCAGGGGGCAGATAGATACGCAGTATTTT.

There are a few counts of this clone. V gene TRBV9 combines with J gene TRBJ2-7; a weak D match, TRBD2 (6 bases). The CDR3 extends over 13 amino acids. V dropped 3 bases and J dropped 1 base, with 8 bases sitting between them. Germline lookup yields CDR1 SGDLS and CDR2 YYNGEE. Here the CDR3 DNA reads TGTGCCAGCAGCGCAGGAGGGTCCTACGAGCAGTACTTC. Amino acid sequence: CASSAGGSYEQYF.

This clone was counted between two and nine times. The CDR3 DNA is TGTGCCAGCATCCTAGATTTAGCCTACAATGAGCAGTTCTTC. It is translated as CASILDLAYNEQFF. The chain joins TRBV7-2 to TRBJ2-1, with D hard to call. Germline lookup yields CDR1 SGHTA and CDR2 FQGNSA. The germline V and J ends were trimmed by 7 bases and 2 bases, with 12 bases remaining between them. This CDR3 is 14 amino acids long. Combining the CDR3 with reference TRBV7-2 and TRBJ2-1 gives the whole variable domain GAGVSQSPSNKVTEKGKDVELRCDPISGHTALYWYRQSLGQGLEFLIYFQGNSAPDKSGLPSDRFSAERTGGSVSTLTIQRTQQEDSAVYLCASILDLAYNEQFFGPGTRLTVL.

V usage is TRBV5-4 and J usage is TRBJ2-5; 8 bases line up with TRBD2. Trimming took 0 bases from V and 2 from J; bases not matched to a gene: 3. CDR1 is SGHNT, CDR2 YYREEE, per germline (reference sequence). This CDR3 spans 15 amino acids. CDR3 region: CASSLVAGTQETQYF. As DNA, the CDR3 is TGTGCCAGCAGCTTGGTAGCGGGGACTCAAGAGACCCAGTACTTC.

This chain joins TRBV6-5 and TRBJ2-1, with unresolved D. Germline CDR1 MNHEY, CDR2 SVGAGI. This CDR3 region has 14 residues. Deletions cut 7 bases from V and 0 bases from J, with 10 bases between. The CDR3 protein is CASKGGISYNEQFF. The DNA for the CDR3 is TGTGCCAGCAAAGGCGGTATCTCCTACAATGAGCAGTTCTTC.

The sample holds a few counts of this clone. The chain carries TRBV7-2 and TRBJ2-1; weak D call: TRBD1 (6 bases). Germline V gene data show CDR1 as SGHTA and CDR2 as FQGNSA. Trimming pared 5 bases from V and 3 bases from J, leaving 14 bases between. This CDR3 has 15 amino acids. CDR3 coding DNA: TGTGCCAGCAGCGGTGACAGGATCAACTACAATGAGCAGTTCTTC. Amino acid sequence: CASSGDRINYNEQFF.

This clone was seen more than once but under ten times. The chain recombines TRBV11-2 with TRBJ1-2, with D perhaps matching TRBD1 (5 bases). The CDR3 totals 13 residues. From germline, CDR1 is SGHAT and CDR2 FQNNGV. Trimming pared 2 bases from V and 6 bases from J, leaving 10 bases between. Here the CDR3 DNA reads TGTGCCAGCAGCTTATACGGGGGTGATGGCTACACCTTC. It specifies CASSLYGGDGYTF.

The chain combines TRBV27 with TRBJ1-4; 7 bases fit TRBD1. The CDR3 sequence is 18 residues long. Germline V gene sequence: CDR1 MNHEY, CDR2 SMNVEV (reference sequence). After removal of 0 bases from V and 3 bases from J, the junction contained 10 bases not matched to a gene. The CDR3 reads CASSLSPEGARANEKLFF. The CDR3 DNA reads as TGTGCCAGCAGTTTATCCCCCGAGGGGGCGCGCGCTAATGAAAAACTGTTTTTT.

The chain uses TRBV4-1 and TRBJ1-1; D is possibly TRBD1 (5 bases). The CDR3 has 17 residues. Germline V gene data show CDR1 as MGHRA and CDR2 as YSYEKL. Trimming shortened V by 4 bases and J by 1 base, and 19 bases separated the two germline ends. The DNA of the CDR3 is TGCGCCAGCAGCCGGGGCCACAGGTTGTCGTCGAACACTGAAGCTTTCTTT. Its protein is CASSRGHRLSSNTEAFF.

This clone was recorded a few times. The chain joins TRBV7-2 to TRBJ2-7, with D possibly matching TRBD2 (6 bases). The CDR3 extends over 15 amino acids. With 4 bases removed from V and 7 bases from J, the gap between germline ends came to 20 bases. The germline V gene encodes CDR1 SGHTA and CDR2 FQGNSA. The CDR3 loop reads CASSSTVEGPREQYF. CDR3 DNA sequence: TGTGCCAGCAGCTCTACGGTGGAGGGGCCCAGAGAGCAGTACTTC.

As for this clone: The sample has other DNA sequences that encode this CDR3 too. This sequence joins TRBV15 and TRBJ2-7; 10 nucleotides line up with TRBD2. Trimming took 1 base from V and 0 from J; bases not matched to a gene: 0. The CDR3 totals 15 residues. The germline V gene encodes CDR1 LNHNV and CDR2 YYDKDF (reference sequence). The CDR3 region is CATSRGTSGSYEQYF. Here the CDR3 DNA reads TGTGCCACCAGCAGAGGGACTAGCGGCTCCTACGAGCAGTACTTC.

The chain uses TRBV6-4 and TRBJ2-1; 8 bases line up with TRBD2. Germline V gene lookup returns CDR1 MRHNA and CDR2 SNTAGT. V dropped 1 base and J dropped 7; count of bases not matched to a gene: 6. The length of the CDR3 is 15 residues. The CDR3 bases are TGTGCCAGCAGTGACTTAAGCGGGGGACGAAATGAGCAGTTCTTC. Translating it yields CASSDLSGGRNEQFF.